Listed below are T cell receptor beta chains from one sample, sequenced in a study of shared clonotypes between healthy human individuals. Using immunoSEQ multiplex PCR, the repertoire was profiled, and TCRdb retains in-frame clones only, with some absent. The sample has around 2,000,000 clones; less than 95% are singletons. The sequenced sample consisted of naive CD8+ T cells sorted from blood. The receptors were gathered from a man younger than 35 in good health. The CDR3 runs from the conserved cysteine through the conserved F or W. Fields, in order: D gene, J gene, clone size, V gene, CDR3 protein, CDR3 DNA. The D gene is left open where the match is weak. The size entry is marked missing in some rows and otherwise reads once, few, many or a size class.

>TRBD2|TRBJ2-1|-|TRBV4-3
CASSQGYGTSGSNEQFF
TGCGCCAGCAGCCAGGGATACGGGACTAGCGGGAGTAATGAGCAGTTCTTC
>-|TRBJ2-7|-|TRBV30
CAWSVGFGRFYEQYF
TGTGCCTGGAGTGTAGGATTTGGGCGGTTCTACGAGCAGTACTTC
>TRBD1|TRBJ1-1|-|TRBV6-6
CASSFVLDRVLTEAFF
TGTGCCAGCAGTTTTGTTTTGGACAGGGTGTTAACTGAAGCTTTCTTT
>-|TRBJ1-1|-|TRBV10-3
CAIRGPDMNTEAFF
TGTGCCATCAGGGGTCCTGACATGAACACTGAAGCTTTCTTT
>-|TRBJ2-1|-|TRBV7-9
CASSLVVSGFDEQFF
TGTGCCAGCAGCTTAGTTGTTTCGGGGTTCGATGAGCAGTTCTTC
>TRBD2|TRBJ2-7|-|TRBV7-8
CASSLGLAGGPSSYEQYF
TGTGCCAGCAGCTTAGGGCTAGCGGGGGGACCCAGCTCCTACGAGCAGTACTTC
>-|TRBJ1-2|-|TRBV5-3
CARSTRTAPGRGYTF
TGTGCCAGAAGCACCCGGACAGCACCCGGGAGGGGCTACACCTTC
>-|TRBJ2-7|-|TRBV27
CASSLWGAGYEQYF
TGTGCCAGCAGTTTATGGGGGGCGGGATACGAGCAGTACTTC
>-|TRBJ2-1|-|TRBV7-8
CASSSHGGLPAGDEQFF
TGTGCCAGCAGCTCCCATGGGGGATTACCGGCAGGCGATGAGCAGTTCTTC
>-|TRBJ2-7|once|TRBV29-1
CSVDRGNEQYF
TGCAGCGTTGACCGGGGCAACGAGCAGTACTTC
>-|TRBJ1-1|-|TRBV7-9
CASSSNTEAFF
TGTGCCAGCAGCTCAAACACTGAAGCTTTCTTT
>-|TRBJ2-1|-|TRBV15
CATSSKSSGSYNEQFF
TGTGCCACCAGCAGCAAATCTAGTGGTTCCTACAATGAGCAGTTCTTC
>-|TRBJ2-5|-|TRBV2
CANTGLGEETQYF
TGTGCCAATACCGGACTTGGGGAAGAGACCCAGTACTTC
>TRBD2|TRBJ2-1|-|TRBV4-3
CASSQDVTSGSISYNEQFF
TGCGCCAGCAGCCAAGATGTCACTAGCGGGTCGATCTCCTACAATGAGCAGTTCTTC
>-|TRBJ1-5|-|TRBV2
CASTEGQYSNQPQHF
TGTGCCAGCACTGAGGGGCAGTATAGCAATCAGCCCCAGCATTTT
>-|TRBJ2-7|-|TRBV12-5
CASGLSGSGDYEQYF
TGTGCTAGTGGTTTGTCGGGGTCCGGGGACTACGAGCAGTACTTC
>TRBD1|TRBJ1-2|-|TRBV4-1
CASSQGWDRSYGYTF
TGCGCCAGCAGCCAAGGATGGGACAGGTCCTATGGCTACACCTTC
>-|TRBJ1-2|-|TRBV4-1
CASSPRQDNYGYTF
TGCGCCAGCAGCCCGAGGCAGGATAACTATGGCTACACCTTC
>TRBD1|TRBJ2-2|-|TRBV10-2
CASSESDREEAGELFF
TGCGCCAGCAGTGAGTCCGACAGGGAAGAAGCCGGGGAGCTGTTTTTT
>-|TRBJ2-7|once|TRBV7-9
CASSLVLPSSYEQYF
TGTGCCAGCAGCTTAGTACTACCGAGCTCCTACGAGCAGTACTTC
>TRBD2|TRBJ2-1|once|TRBV6-5
CASSYPGLGADEQFF
TGTGCCAGCAGCTACCCGGGACTAGGGGCGGATGAGCAGTTCTTC
>-|TRBJ1-2|-|TRBV30
CAWISVFGYTF
TGTGCCTGGATTTCGGTATTTGGCTACACCTTC
>TRBD2|TRBJ2-3|-|TRBV5-5
CASSPPSGIADTQYF
TGTGCCAGCAGCCCTCCTAGCGGGATTGCAGATACGCAGTATTTT
>-|TRBJ1-6|-|TRBV19
CASSISTAGNSPLHF
TGTGCCAGTAGTATCTCAACAGCCGGGAATTCACCCCTCCACTTT
>-|TRBJ2-7|-|TRBV4-3
CASSQDPGKEQYF
TGCGCCAGCAGCCAAGACCCCGGAAAGGAGCAGTACTTC
>-|TRBJ1-2|-|TRBV28
CASAQGIGYGYTF
TGTGCCAGCGCCCAGGGAATAGGGTATGGCTACACCTTC
>TRBD2|TRBJ2-1|-|TRBV27
CASSILAGGEWNEQFF
TGTGCCAGCAGTATCTTAGCGGGAGGGGAATGGAATGAGCAGTTCTTC
>TRBD2|TRBJ2-1|-|TRBV28
CASSRDRKRERTYNEQFF
TGTGCCAGCAGCCGGGACCGAAAGCGGGAGCGCACCTACAATGAGCAGTTCTTC
>TRBD1|TRBJ2-3|-|TRBV27
CASSDRGYSTDTQYF
TGTGCCAGCAGCGACAGGGGTTATAGCACAGATACGCAGTATTTT
>-|TRBJ2-2|-|TRBV4-1
CASSQWTGGDTGELFF
TGCGCCAGCAGCCAATGGACAGGAGGGGACACCGGGGAGCTGTTTTTT
>-|TRBJ2-7|-|TRBV7-8
CASSLATTPEQYF
TGTGCCAGCAGCTTAGCGACTACCCCGGAGCAGTACTTC
>-|TRBJ2-3|-|TRBV7-3
CASSLFVGVSTDTQYF
TGTGCCAGCAGCTTATTCGTGGGGGTCTCCACAGATACGCAGTATTTT
>-|TRBJ1-5|-|TRBV6-1
CASSAYRENNQPQHF
TGTGCCAGCAGTGCATACAGGGAAAACAATCAGCCCCAGCATTTT
>-|TRBJ2-7|-|TRBV30
CAWGYEDSYEQYF
TGTGCCTGGGGGTACGAGGACTCCTACGAGCAGTACTTC
>-|TRBJ1-1|-|TRBV28
CASSLWGITEAFF
TGTGCCAGCAGTTTGTGGGGGATCACTGAAGCTTTCTTT
>-|TRBJ2-2|-|TRBV7-9
CASSFPVTDTGELFF
TGTGCCAGCAGTTTCCCTGTAACCGACACCGGGGAGCTGTTTTTT
>-|TRBJ2-3|-|TRBV29-1
CSVPGLPDTQYF
TGCAGCGTTCCCGGTCTCCCAGATACGCAGTATTTT
>TRBD2|TRBJ2-1|-|TRBV5-6
CASSFTLAGKNEQFF
TGTGCCAGCAGCTTTACCCTAGCGGGTAAAAATGAGCAGTTCTTC
>TRBD2|TRBJ2-5|-|TRBV5-1
CASSSLAGTQETQYF
TGCGCCAGCAGCTCCTTAGCGGGGACGCAAGAGACCCAGTACTTC
>-|TRBJ2-7|-|TRBV6-1
CASSADSFPYEQYF
TGTGCCAGCAGTGCCGACAGCTTTCCATACGAGCAGTACTTC
>TRBD1|TRBJ2-7|-|TRBV7-6
CASSAGQGTYEQYF
TGTGCCAGCAGCGCGGGACAGGGAACCTACGAGCAGTACTTC
>TRBD2|TRBJ2-7|-|TRBV5-4
CASSPGPGGYEQYF
TGTGCCAGCAGCCCGGGACCCGGGGGGTACGAGCAGTACTTC
>-|TRBJ2-1|-|TRBV6-4
CASSDSLRGYNEQFF
TGTGCCAGCAGTGACTCCCTTCGGGGCTACAATGAGCAGTTCTTC
>-|TRBJ2-1|-|TRBV9
CASSPWDAYNEQFF
TGTGCCAGCAGCCCCTGGGACGCCTACAATGAGCAGTTCTTC
>-|TRBJ2-7|-|TRBV4-3
CASSQEQGTYEQYF
TGCGCCAGCAGCCAAGAACAAGGAACCTACGAGCAGTACTTC
>-|TRBJ2-7|-|TRBV27
CASRPGWGGFYEQYF
TGTGCCAGCAGACCTGGCTGGGGGGGCTTCTACGAGCAGTACTTC
>TRBD1|TRBJ1-1|-|TRBV28
CASSYRGVNTEAFF
TGTGCCAGCAGTTACAGGGGCGTGAACACTGAAGCTTTCTTT
>-|TRBJ2-1|-|TRBV6-5
CASSYSVVPSYNEQFF
TGTGCCAGCAGTTACTCGGTCGTACCCTCCTACAATGAGCAGTTCTTC
>TRBD1|TRBJ2-7|-|TRBV6-1
CASSEYGTASYEQYF
TGTGCCAGCAGTGAGTATGGGACAGCCTCCTACGAGCAGTACTTC
>TRBD1|TRBJ1-4|-|TRBV5-6
CASSWDRDNEKLFF
TGTGCCAGCAGCTGGGACAGAGATAATGAAAAACTGTTTTTT
>TRBD2|TRBJ2-1|-|TRBV4-3
CASSQDLSGGGYSYNEQFF
TGCGCCAGCAGCCAAGATCTTAGCGGGGGGGGCTACTCCTACAATGAGCAGTTCTTC
>TRBD2|TRBJ2-7|-|TRBV4-1
CASSPRASGTYEQYF
TGCGCCAGCAGCCCCCGGGCTAGCGGGACCTACGAGCAGTACTTC